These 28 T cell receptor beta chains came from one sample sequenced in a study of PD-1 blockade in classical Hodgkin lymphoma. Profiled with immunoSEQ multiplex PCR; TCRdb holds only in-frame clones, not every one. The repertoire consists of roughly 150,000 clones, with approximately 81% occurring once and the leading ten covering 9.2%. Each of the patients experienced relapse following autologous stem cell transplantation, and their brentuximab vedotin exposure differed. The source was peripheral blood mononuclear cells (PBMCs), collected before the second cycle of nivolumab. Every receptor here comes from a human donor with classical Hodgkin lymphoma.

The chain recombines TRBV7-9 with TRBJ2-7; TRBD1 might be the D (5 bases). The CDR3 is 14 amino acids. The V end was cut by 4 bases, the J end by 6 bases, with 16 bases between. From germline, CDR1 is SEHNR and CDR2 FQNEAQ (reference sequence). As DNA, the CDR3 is TGTGCCAGCAGCTACCATCAGGGCACGGGCGAGCAGTACTTC. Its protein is CASSYHQGTGEQYF.

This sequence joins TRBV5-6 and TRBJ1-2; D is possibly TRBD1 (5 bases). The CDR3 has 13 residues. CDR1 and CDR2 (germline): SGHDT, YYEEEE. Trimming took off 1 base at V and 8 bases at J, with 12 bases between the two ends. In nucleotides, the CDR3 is TGTGCCAGCAGCTTGAATAGGGGCAGCGGCTACACCTTC. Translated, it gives CASSLNRGSGYTF.

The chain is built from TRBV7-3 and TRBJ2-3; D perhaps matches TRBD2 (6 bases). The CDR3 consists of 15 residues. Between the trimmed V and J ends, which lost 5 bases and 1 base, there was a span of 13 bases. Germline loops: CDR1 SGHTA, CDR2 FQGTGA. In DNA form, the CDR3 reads TGTGCCAGCAGCCCCGGGACTTCCCGCACAGATACGCAGTATTTT. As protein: CASSPGTSRTDTQYF.

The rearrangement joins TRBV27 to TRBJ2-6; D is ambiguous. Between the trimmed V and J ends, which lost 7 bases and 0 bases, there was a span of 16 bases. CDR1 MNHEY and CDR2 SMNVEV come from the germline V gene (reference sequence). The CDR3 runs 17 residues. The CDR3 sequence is CASTARMQVSGANVLTF. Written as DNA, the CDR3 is TGTGCCAGCACCGCTCGGATGCAGGTCTCTGGGGCCAACGTCCTGACTTTC. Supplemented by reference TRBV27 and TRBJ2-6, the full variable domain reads EAQVTQNPRYLITVTGKKLTVTCSQNMNHEYMSWYRQDPGLGLRQIYYSMNVEVTDKGDVPEGYKVSRKEKRNFPLILESPSPNQTSLYFCASTARMQVSGANVLTFGAGSRLTVL.

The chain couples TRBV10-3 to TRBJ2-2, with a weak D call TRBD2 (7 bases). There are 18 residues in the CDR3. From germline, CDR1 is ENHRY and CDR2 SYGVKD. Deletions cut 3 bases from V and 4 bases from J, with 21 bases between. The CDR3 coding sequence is TGTGCCATCAGTGAACGGCGGATGAGGGGGGGCGGCACCGGGGAGCTGTTTTTT. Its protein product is CAISERRMRGGGTGELFF.

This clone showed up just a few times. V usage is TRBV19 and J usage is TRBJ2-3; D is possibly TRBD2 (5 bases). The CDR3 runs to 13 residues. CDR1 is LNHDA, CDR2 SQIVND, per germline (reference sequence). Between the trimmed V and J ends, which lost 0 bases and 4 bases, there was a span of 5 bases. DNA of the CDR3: TGTGCCAGTAGTATAGAGGAGGCAGATACGCAGTATTTT. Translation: CASSIEEADTQYF.

The CDR3 region has the DNA TGTGCCAGCAATAGAGACCCAGGGGGCGGCTATGGCTACACCTTC. This sequence encodes CASNRDPGGGYGYTF. The chain carries TRBV6-5 and TRBJ1-2, with 8 bases lining up with TRBD1. Looked up from germline, CDR1 is MNHEY and CDR2 is SVGAGI. J was trimmed by 4 bases and V by 7 bases; bases with no gene match: 11. The CDR3 runs 15 residues.

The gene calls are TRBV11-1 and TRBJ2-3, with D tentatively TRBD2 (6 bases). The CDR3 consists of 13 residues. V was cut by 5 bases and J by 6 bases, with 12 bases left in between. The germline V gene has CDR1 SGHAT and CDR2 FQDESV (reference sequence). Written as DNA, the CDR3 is TGTGCCAGCAGCCGAGAGAGCGGGGATACGCAGTATTTT. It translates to CASSRESGDTQYF.

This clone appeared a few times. CDR3: CASSIETVTSTDTQYF. CDR3 nucleotide sequence: TGTGCCAGTAGTATAGAAACAGTTACTAGCACAGATACGCAGTATTTT. The J gene is TRBJ2-3, the V gene TRBV19; no clear D gene. Germline V gene data show CDR1 as LNHDA and CDR2 as SQIVND (reference sequence). V was cut by 0 bases and J by 0 bases, with 10 bases left in between. CDR3 length: 16 amino acids.

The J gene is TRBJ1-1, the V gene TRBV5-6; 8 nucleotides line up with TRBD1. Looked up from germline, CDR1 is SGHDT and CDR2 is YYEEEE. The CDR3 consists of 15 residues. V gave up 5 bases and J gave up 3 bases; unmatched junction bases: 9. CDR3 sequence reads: CASRRAGTGYTEAFF. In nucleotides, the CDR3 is TGTGCCAGCAGACGAGCCGGGACAGGTTACACTGAAGCTTTCTTT. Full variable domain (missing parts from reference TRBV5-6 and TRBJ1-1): DAGVTQSPTHLIKTRGQQVTLRCSPKSGHDTVSWYQQALGQGPQFIFQYYEEEERQRGNFPDRFSGHQFPNYSSELNVNALLLGDSALYLCASRRAGTGYTEAFFGQGTRLTVV.

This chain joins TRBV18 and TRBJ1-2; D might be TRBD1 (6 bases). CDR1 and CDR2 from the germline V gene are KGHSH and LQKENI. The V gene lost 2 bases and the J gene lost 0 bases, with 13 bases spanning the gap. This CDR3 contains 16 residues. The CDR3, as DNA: TGTGCCAGCTCACCAACTACAGGGCAGACTAACTATGGCTACACCTTC. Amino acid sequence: CASSPTTGQTNYGYTF. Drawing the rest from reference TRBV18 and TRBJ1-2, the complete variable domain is NAGVMQNPRHLVRRRGQEARLRCSPMKGHSHVYWYRQLPEEGLKFMVYLQKENIIDESGMPKERFSAEFPKEGPSILRIQQVVRGDSAAYFCASSPTTGQTNYGYTFGSGTRLTVV.

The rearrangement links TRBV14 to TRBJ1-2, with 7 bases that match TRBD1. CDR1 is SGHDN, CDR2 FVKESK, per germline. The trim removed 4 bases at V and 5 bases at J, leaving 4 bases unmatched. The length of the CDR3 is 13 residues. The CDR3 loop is CASSPRQGYGYTF. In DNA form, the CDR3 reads TGTGCCAGCAGCCCCCGACAGGGTTATGGCTACACCTTC.

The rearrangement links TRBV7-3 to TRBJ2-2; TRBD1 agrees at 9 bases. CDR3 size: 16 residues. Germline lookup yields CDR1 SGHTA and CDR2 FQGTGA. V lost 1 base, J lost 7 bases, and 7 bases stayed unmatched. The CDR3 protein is CASSLRGTGTGGELFF. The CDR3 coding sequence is TGTGCCAGCAGCTTAAGGGGGACAGGGACCGGCGGGGAGCTGTTTTTT.

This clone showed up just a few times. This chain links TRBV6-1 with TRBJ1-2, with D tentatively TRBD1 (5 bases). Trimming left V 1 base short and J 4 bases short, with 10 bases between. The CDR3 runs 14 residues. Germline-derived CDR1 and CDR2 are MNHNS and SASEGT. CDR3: CASSEVRTSYGYTF. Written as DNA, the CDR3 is TGTGCCAGCAGTGAAGTCAGGACAAGCTATGGCTACACCTTC.

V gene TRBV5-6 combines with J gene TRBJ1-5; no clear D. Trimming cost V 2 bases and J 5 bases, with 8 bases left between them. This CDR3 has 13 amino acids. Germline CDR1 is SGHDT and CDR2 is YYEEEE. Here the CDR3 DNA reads TGTGCCAGCAGCTTTTCCAGATATCAGCCCCAGCATTTT. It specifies CASSFSRYQPQHF.

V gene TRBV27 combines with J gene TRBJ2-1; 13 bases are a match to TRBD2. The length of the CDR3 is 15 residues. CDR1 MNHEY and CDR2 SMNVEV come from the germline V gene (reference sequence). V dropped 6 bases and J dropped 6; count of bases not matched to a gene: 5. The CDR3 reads CASRLAGGPGNEQFF. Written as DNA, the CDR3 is TGTGCCAGCAGACTAGCGGGAGGGCCGGGCAATGAGCAGTTCTTC.

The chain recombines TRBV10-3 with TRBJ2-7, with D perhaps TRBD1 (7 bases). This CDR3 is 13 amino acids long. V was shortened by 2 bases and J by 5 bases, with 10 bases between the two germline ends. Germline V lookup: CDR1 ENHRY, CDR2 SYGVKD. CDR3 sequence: CAISETGEDEQYF. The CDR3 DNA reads TGTGCCATCAGTGAGACAGGGGAGGACGAGCAGTACTTC.

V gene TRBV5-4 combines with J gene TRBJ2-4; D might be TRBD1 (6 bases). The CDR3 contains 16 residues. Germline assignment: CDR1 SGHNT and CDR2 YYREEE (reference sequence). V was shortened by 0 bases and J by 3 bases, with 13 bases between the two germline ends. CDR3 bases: TGTGCCAGCAGCTTGGGGCAGGGGTTGGGCAAAAACATTCAGTACTTC. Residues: CASSLGQGLGKNIQYF.

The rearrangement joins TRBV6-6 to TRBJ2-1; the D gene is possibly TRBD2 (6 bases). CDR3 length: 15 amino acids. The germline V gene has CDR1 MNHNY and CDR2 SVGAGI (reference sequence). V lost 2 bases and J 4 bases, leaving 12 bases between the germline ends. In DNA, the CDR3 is TGTGCCAGCAGTTACCGGGACTCTGATTACAATGAGCAGTTCTTC. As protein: CASSYRDSDYNEQFF.

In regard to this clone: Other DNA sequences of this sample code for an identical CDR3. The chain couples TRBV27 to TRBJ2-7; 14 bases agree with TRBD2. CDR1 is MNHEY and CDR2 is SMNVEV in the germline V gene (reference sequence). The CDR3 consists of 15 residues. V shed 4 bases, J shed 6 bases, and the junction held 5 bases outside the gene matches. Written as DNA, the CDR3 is TGTGCCAGCAGTTCCGGGACTAGCGGGAGCGGCGAGCAGTACTTC. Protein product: CASSSGTSGSGEQYF.

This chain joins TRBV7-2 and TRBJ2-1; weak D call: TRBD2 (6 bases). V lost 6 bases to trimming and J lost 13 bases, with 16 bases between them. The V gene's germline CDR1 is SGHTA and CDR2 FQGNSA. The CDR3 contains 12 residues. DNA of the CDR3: TGTGCCAGCAGAAGTAACCGGGACTCTCAGTTCTTC. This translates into CASRSNRDSQFF.

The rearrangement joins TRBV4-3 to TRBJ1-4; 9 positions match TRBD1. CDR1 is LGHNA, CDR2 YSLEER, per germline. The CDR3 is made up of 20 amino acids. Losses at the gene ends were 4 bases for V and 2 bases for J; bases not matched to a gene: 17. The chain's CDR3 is CASSPTYRVGTGLTNEKLFF. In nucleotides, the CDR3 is TGCGCCAGCAGCCCCACCTATCGGGTGGGGACAGGGCTCACTAATGAAAAACTGTTTTTT.

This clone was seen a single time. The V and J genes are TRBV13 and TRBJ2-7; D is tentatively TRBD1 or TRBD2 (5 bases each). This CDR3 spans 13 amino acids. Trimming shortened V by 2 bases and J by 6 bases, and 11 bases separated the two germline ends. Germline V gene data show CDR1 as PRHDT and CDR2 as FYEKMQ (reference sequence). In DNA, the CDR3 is TGTGCCAGCAGCTTATTTCAGGGACGCGAGCAGTACTTC. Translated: CASSLFQGREQYF.

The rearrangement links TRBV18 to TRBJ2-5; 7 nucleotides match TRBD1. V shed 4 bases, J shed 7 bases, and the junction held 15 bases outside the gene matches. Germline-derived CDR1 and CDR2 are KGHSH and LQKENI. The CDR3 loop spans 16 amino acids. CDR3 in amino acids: CASSRADRRSVGTQYF. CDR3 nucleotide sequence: TGTGCCAGCTCACGGGCGGACAGGCGATCCGTTGGGACCCAGTACTTC.

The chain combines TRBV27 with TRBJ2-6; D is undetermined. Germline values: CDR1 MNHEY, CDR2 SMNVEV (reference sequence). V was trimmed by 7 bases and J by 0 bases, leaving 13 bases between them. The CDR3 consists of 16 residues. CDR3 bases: TGTGCCAGCAAACGCTCCCGCGGCTCTGGGGCCAACGTCCTGACTTTC. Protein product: CASKRSRGSGANVLTF. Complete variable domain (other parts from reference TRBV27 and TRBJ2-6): EAQVTQNPRYLITVTGKKLTVTCSQNMNHEYMSWYRQDPGLGLRQIYYSMNVEVTDKGDVPEGYKVSRKEKRNFPLILESPSPNQTSLYFCASKRSRGSGANVLTFGAGSRLTVL.

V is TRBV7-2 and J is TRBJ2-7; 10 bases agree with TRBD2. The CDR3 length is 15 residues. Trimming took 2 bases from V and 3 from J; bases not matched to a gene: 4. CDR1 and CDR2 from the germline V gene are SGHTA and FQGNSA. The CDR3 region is CASSLTSGVFYEQYF. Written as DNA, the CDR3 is TGTGCCAGCAGCTTAACTAGCGGGGTTTTCTACGAGCAGTACTTC.

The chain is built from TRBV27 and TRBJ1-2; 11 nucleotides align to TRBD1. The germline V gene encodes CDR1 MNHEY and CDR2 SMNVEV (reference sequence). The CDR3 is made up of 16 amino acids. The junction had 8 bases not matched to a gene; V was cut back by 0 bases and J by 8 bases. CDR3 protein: CASSLSHRTGGWGYTF. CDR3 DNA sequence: TGTGCCAGCAGTTTATCACATCGGACAGGGGGCTGGGGCTACACCTTC.

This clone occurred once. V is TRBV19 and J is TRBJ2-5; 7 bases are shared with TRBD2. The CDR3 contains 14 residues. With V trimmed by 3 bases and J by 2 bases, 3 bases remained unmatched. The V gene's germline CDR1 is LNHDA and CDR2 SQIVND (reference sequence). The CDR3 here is CASSMIAGQETQYF. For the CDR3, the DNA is TGTGCCAGTAGTATGATAGCGGGTCAAGAGACCCAGTACTTC.